The clone carrying this T cell receptor beta chain was seen a few times. The investigators amplified TCR beta CDR3 regions from RNA transcripts. HTBI primers were employed in a first-round RT-PCR of the TCR CDR3. TCRdb ran MiXCR on the multiplex PCR reads and lists one entry per CDR3 protein. The sample carries more than 300,000 distinct CDR3 sequences, approximately 18% recorded once. This entry belongs to a study of T cells in Graves' hyperthyroidism and ophthalmopathy. On the study more broadly: Blood was drawn when the patient was first diagnosed and still untreated.

Trimming took 8 bases from V and 3 from J; bases not matched to a gene: 12. This CDR3 contains 14 residues. The germline V gene encodes CDR1 DFQATT and CDR2 SNEGSKA (reference sequence). The sequence was obtained from a woman aged 30 to 39 with Graves' hyperthyroidism that later progressed to Graves' ophthalmopathy. The specimen was blood. J is TRBJ2-7 and V is TRBV20-1; TRBD1 matches 8 bases. The CDR3 loop is CSTTPPRGLYEQYF. CDR3 DNA: TGCAGTACCACCCCCCCCAGGGGGCTCTACGAGCAGTACTTC.